The 6 T cell receptor beta chains given below trace back to one sample, sequenced in a study of blood T cells in healthy people across ages. The second PCR ran about 6 to 12 cycles with a sample-barcoded 5' primer and J-beta primers. TCRdb independently ran MiXCR on the 5' RACE reads; one entry per CDR3 protein. The sample holds roughly 730,000 distinct CDR3 sequences; roughly 56% are singletons and the top ten take around a quarter. Input material: blood. These receptors all stem from a man in his forties or fifties in good health.

V is TRBV10-3 and J is TRBJ2-2, with a possible D match to TRBD2 (5 bases). Germline values: CDR1 ENHRY, CDR2 SYGVKD. Trimming left V 2 bases short and J 4 bases short, with 17 bases between. The CDR3 consists of 17 residues. DNA for the CDR3: TGTGCCATCAGTGAGCGGAGCACTAGGTTCGGCACCGGGGAGCTGTTTTTT. Its translation: CAISERSTRFGTGELFF.

The V call is TRBV12-3 or TRBV12-4, the J call TRBJ2-3, with 8 nucleotides matching TRBD2. V shed 5 bases and J 0 bases; nucleotides not matched to a gene: 7. This CDR3 has 16 amino acids. In DNA, the CDR3 is TGTGCCAGCAGTAGGACTAGCAGATTTAGCACAGATACGCAGTATTTT. Translation: CASSRTSRFSTDTQYF.

The chain combines TRBV6-1 with TRBJ2-5; D unclear. Germline lookup yields CDR1 MNHNS and CDR2 SASEGT. The CDR3 spans 13 residues. Trimming removed 3 bases from V and 4 bases from J, with 9 bases in between. The CDR3 bases are TGTGCCAGCAGTGACCGACATGGAGAGACCCAGTACTTC. This translates into CASSDRHGETQYF.

In this sample, this clonotype turned up a few times. V and J are TRBV5-1 and TRBJ1-1; D gene unclear. V lost 1 base and J lost 3, with 7 bases in between. Germline lookup yields CDR1 SGHRS and CDR2 YFSETQ. CDR3 length equals 13 residues. The CDR3 loop is CASSLFIDTEAFF. As DNA, the CDR3 is TGCGCCAGCAGCTTGTTTATCGACACTGAAGCTTTCTTT. The whole variable domain, filled in from reference TRBV5-1 and TRBJ1-1, reads KAGVTQTPRYLIKTRGQQVTLSCSPISGHRSVSWYQQTPGQGLQFLFEYFSETQRNKGNFPGRFSGRQFSNSRSEMNVSTLELGDSALYLCASSLFIDTEAFFGQGTRLTVV.

The genes are TRBV6-6 and TRBJ2-4, with 12 bases lining up with TRBD2. There are 16 residues in the CDR3. Germline loops: CDR1 MNHNY, CDR2 SVGAGI (reference sequence). Trimming at V came to 6 bases and at J to 4 bases, leaving 7 bases not matched to a gene. Here the CDR3 DNA reads TGTGCCAGCAGCCCAGGACTAGCGGGATCAAAAAACATTCAGTACTTC. Translation: CASSPGLAGSKNIQYF.

V and J are TRBV10-3 and TRBJ1-4; D call uncertain. The V gene lost 5 bases and the J gene lost 7 bases, with 17 bases spanning the gap. Germline loops: CDR1 ENHRY, CDR2 SYGVKD. The CDR3 is 15 residues long. The CDR3 DNA follows: TGTGCCATCAGTTCAGGCGGCAGATGGGGTGAAAAACTGTTTTTT. Translation gives CAISSGGRWGEKLFF.